These 21 T cell receptor beta chains share one sample of origin, sequenced in a study of CD8 T cells in Susac syndrome. It was with random hexamers that about 0.45 to 1 ug RNA was reverse transcribed. TCRdb recomputed calls from the immunoSEQ multiplex PCR reads with MiXCR, one row per CDR3 protein. Altogether approximately 300,000 distinct CDR3 sequences are present, about 82% being singletons, with the ten largest covering 0.21%. The specimen sequenced was CD8+ T cells from PBMCs. Receptor source: a human donor with multiple sclerosis.

This CDR3 reads CASRPGTLSNQPQHF. The DNA for the CDR3 is TGTGCCAGCAGGCCCGGGACACTCTCGAATCAGCCCCAGCATTTT. V is TRBV12-3 or TRBV12-4 and J is TRBJ1-5; D may be TRBD1 (6 bases). V was shortened by 6 bases and J by 4 bases, with 16 bases between the two germline ends. The CDR3 spans 15 residues.

The rearrangement joins TRBV7-6 to TRBJ2-7; D may be TRBD1 (6 bases). The CDR3 extends over 15 amino acids. Germline V CDR1 and CDR2: SGHVS, FNYEAQ. The V end lost 8 bases, the J end lost 1 base, and 18 bases lay between the germline ends. The CDR3 spells CASSRRLGQSYEQYF. Here the CDR3 DNA reads TGTGCCAGCTCTCGCCGCCTCGGACAGTCCTACGAGCAGTACTTC. The whole variable domain, filled in from reference TRBV7-6 and TRBJ2-7, reads GAGVSQSPRYKVTKRGQDVALRCDPISGHVSLYWYRQALGQGPEFLTYFNYEAQQDKSGLPNDRFSAERPEGSISTLTIQRTEQRDSAMYRCASSRRLGQSYEQYFGPGTRLTVT.

The V gene is TRBV30, the J gene TRBJ1-1; no clear D gene. Germline CDR1 GTSNPN, CDR2 SVGIG (reference sequence). The V end was cut by 2 bases, the J end by 4 bases, with 20 bases between. The CDR3 length is 16 residues. The CDR3 bases are TGTGCCTGGAGTACCCCTCCCTATCAGTGGAGCACTGAAGCTTTCTTT. This translates into CAWSTPPYQWSTEAFF.

The genes are TRBV27 and TRBJ2-1, with TRBD1 matching 8 bases. Germline CDR1 and CDR2: MNHEY and SMNVEV (reference sequence). V shed 1 base, J shed 6 bases, and the junction held 14 bases outside the gene matches. CDR3 size: 18 residues. The CDR3 coding sequence is TGTGCCAGCAGTTTATATATCGGCGGACAGGGAGGATCCAATGAGCAGTTCTTC. Translation gives CASSLYIGGQGGSNEQFF.

J is TRBJ2-5 and V is TRBV20-1; D is unresolved. The CDR3 contains 15 residues. Germline V gives CDR1 DFQATT, CDR2 SNEGSKA (reference sequence). Trimming cost V 2 bases and J 5 bases, with 18 bases left between them. CDR3 region: CSARPSLHGAETQYF. DNA of the CDR3: TGCAGTGCTAGACCATCCCTCCATGGCGCGGAGACCCAGTACTTC.

The chain joins TRBV20-1 to TRBJ2-1; TRBD1 matches at 9 bases. CDR3 length: 19 amino acids. The germline V gene encodes CDR1 DFQATT and CDR2 SNEGSKA (reference sequence). The V segment lost 6 bases and the J segment 0 bases; nucleotides outside the gene matches: 18. CDR3 sequence (DNA): TGCAGTGCAATGGACAGGGGAGCTTCAAAACGTCGCTCCTACAATGAGCAGTTCTTC. As protein: CSAMDRGASKRRSYNEQFF.

Regarding this clonotype: A junction boundary mismatches the germline segment, possibly from a read error. This rearrangement joins TRBV4-3 to TRBJ2-3; 11 bases align to TRBD2. In germline, CDR1 is LGHNA, CDR2 YSLEER. The CDR3 is 15 amino acids. CDR3 bases: TGCGCCAGCAGCCAAGATCGGGGGGGACTAGCGGTAAATTTTTTT. Translation: CASSQDRGGLAVNFF.

The genes are TRBV20-1 and TRBJ2-5; 10 bases match TRBD2. J lost 2 bases, V lost 1 base, and 7 bases had no gene match. The CDR3 covers 16 residues. Germline V CDR1 and CDR2: DFQATT, SNEGSKA (reference sequence). The CDR3 DNA is TGCAGTGCTAGAGGGGGGAGCGGGAGGGCTCAAGAGACCCAGTACTTC. Translating it yields CSARGGSGRAQETQYF.

This sequence joins TRBV7-9 and TRBJ1-1, with D hard to call. The ends were cut back, 8 bases at V and 0 bases at J, with 16 bases in the middle. The CDR3 has 15 residues. Germline-derived CDR1 and CDR2 are SEHNR and FQNEAQ (reference sequence). CDR3 sequence (DNA): TGTGCCAGCGCGGGCCCGCCGCAATTGAACACTGAAGCTTTCTTT. Its translation: CASAGPPQLNTEAFF.

V is TRBV28 and J is TRBJ2-1; D not certain. Germline values: CDR1 MDHEN, CDR2 SYDVKM. This CDR3 region has 13 residues. Trimming left V 7 bases short and J 2 bases short, with 9 bases between. The CDR3 loop reads CASNQITYNEQFF. CDR3 bases: TGTGCCAGCAACCAGATAACCTACAATGAGCAGTTCTTC. The full variable domain, its missing parts supplied by reference TRBV28 and TRBJ2-1, is DVKVTQSSRYLVKRTGEKVFLECVQDMDHENMFWYRQDPGLGLRLIYFSYDVKMKEKGDIPEGYSVSREKKERFSLILESASTNQTSMYLCASNQITYNEQFFGPGTRLTVL.

This clonotype occurred a few times. The chain combines TRBV7-3 with TRBJ2-7, with D perhaps TRBD1 (5 bases). Germline CDR1 and CDR2: SGHTA and FQGTGA. The CDR3 is made up of 13 amino acids. V was shortened by 3 bases and J by 5 bases, with 11 bases between the two germline ends. The CDR3 here is CASSFIGAHEQYF. In nucleotides, the CDR3 is TGTGCCAGCAGCTTTATAGGGGCCCACGAGCAGTACTTC.

The rearrangement links TRBV6-5 to TRBJ2-1; no reliable D call. V was shortened by 0 bases and J by 8 bases, with 17 bases between the two germline ends. The CDR3 is 16 residues long. The germline CDR1 and CDR2 sequences are MNHEY and SVGAGI. This CDR3 is CASSYSVSRIGDEQFF. CDR3 DNA: TGTGCCAGCAGTTACTCGGTCAGTAGGATCGGCGATGAGCAGTTCTTC.

This chain joins TRBV29-1 and TRBJ2-3; D is ambiguous. The CDR3 runs to 13 residues. Germline lookup yields CDR1 SQVTM and CDR2 ANQGSEA. Trimming pared 4 bases from V and 2 bases from J, leaving 10 bases between. CDR3 DNA: TGCAGCGTTGCCCTTGAGTCCACAGATACGCAGTATTTT. It translates to CSVALESTDTQYF.

The rearrangement links TRBV25-1 to TRBJ2-7; 9 positions match TRBD1. The V segment lost 2 bases and the J segment 3 bases; nucleotides outside the gene matches: 8. Germline-derived CDR1 and CDR2 are MGHDK and SYGVNS. This CDR3 is built from 16 residues. The CDR3 DNA follows: TGTGCCAGCAGTGAAGGGGCCGGGACAGGGTTCTACGAGCAGTACTTC. Translating it yields CASSEGAGTGFYEQYF.

The chain combines TRBV19 with TRBJ1-2; the D is unclear. The V end was cut by 1 base, the J end by 4 bases, with 13 bases between. Looked up from germline, CDR1 is LNHDA and CDR2 is SQIVND (reference sequence). The CDR3 extends over 15 amino acids. The CDR3 protein is CASSIVSGSSYGYTF. CDR3 bases: TGTGCCAGTAGTATAGTTTCAGGTTCTTCCTATGGCTACACCTTC.

In DNA form, the CDR3 reads TGTGCCAGCAGCCCTGGGCCAAATACGCAGTATTTT. Amino acids: CASSPGPNTQYF. J is TRBJ2-3 and V is TRBV7-9; D gene ambiguous. Trimming removed 5 bases at V and 7 bases at J, with 10 bases between. The CDR3 runs 12 residues. From germline, CDR1 is SEHNR and CDR2 FQNEAQ (reference sequence).

The chain has TRBV7-9 and TRBJ2-1, with TRBD1 identical over 11 bases. V gave up 5 bases and J gave up 6 bases; unmatched junction bases: 6. Germline CDR1 and CDR2: SEHNR and FQNEAQ (reference sequence). The CDR3 extends over 15 amino acids. The CDR3 DNA reads as TGTGCCAGCAGCCCGCCGGGACAGGGGGGCAATGAGCAGTTCTTC. This codes for CASSPPGQGGNEQFF. The variable domain in full, with the rest retrieved from reference TRBV7-9 and TRBJ2-1, is DTGVSQNPRHKITKRGQNVTFRCDPISEHNRLYWYRQTLGQGPEFLTYFQNEAQLEKSRLLSDRFSAERPKGSFSTLEIQRTEQGDSAMYLCASSPPGQGGNEQFFGPGTRLTVL.

Only one count was recorded for this clonotype. V gene TRBV2 combines with J gene TRBJ1-1; a possible D gene is TRBD1 (5 bases). CDR3 length: 13 amino acids. V lost 10 bases and J lost 2, with 14 bases in between. The germline CDR1 and CDR2 sequences are SNHLY and FYNNEI. The CDR3 DNA follows: TGTGCCACATCTGAACAGGTTAACACTGAAGCTTTCTTT. It is translated as CATSEQVNTEAFF.

The genes are TRBV5-1 and TRBJ2-7; D is unclear. The V end was cut by 3 bases, the J end by 3 bases, with 10 bases between. Germline assignment: CDR1 SGHRS and CDR2 YFSETQ. The CDR3 totals 13 residues. CDR3 DNA sequence: TGCGCCAGCAGCTCTCCCCCCAGCTACGAGCAGTACTTC. Translation gives CASSSPPSYEQYF.

This sequence joins TRBV9 and TRBJ2-1; 10 nucleotides align to TRBD2. The germline V gene has CDR1 SGDLS and CDR2 YYNGEE. With 0 bases clipped from V and 5 bases from J, the junction kept 8 bases outside the gene matches. This CDR3 region has 17 residues. The CDR3 DNA reads TGTGCCAGCAGCGTAGTCCCACCTGGACTAGCGGACAATGAGCAGTTCTTC. Protein: CASSVVPPGLADNEQFF.

The V and J genes are TRBV11-2 and TRBJ2-7, with a weak D call TRBD1 (6 bases). Germline CDR1 and CDR2: SGHAT and FQNNGV. This CDR3 has 16 amino acids. V shed 0 bases and J shed 3 bases, with 15 bases lying between them. CDR3 sequence (DNA): TGTGCCAGCAGCTTAGATAGGGGGTTGCCCTACTACGAGCAGTACTTC. This sequence encodes CASSLDRGLPYYEQYF.